The TCR beta chain under discussion was sequenced for a study of OX40 agonist ivuxolimab in advanced cancers. The table came from immunoSEQ multiplex PCR; TCRdb's copy has only in-frame clones and leaves some out. The sample contains roughly 16,000 clones, roughly 81% of which appear only once. The CDR3 runs 14 residues. V was clipped by 2 bases and J by 5 bases, with 12 bases between them. CDR1 is PRHDT, CDR2 FYEKMQ, per germline (reference sequence). This TCR was sampled from an adult with an advanced solid tumor such as melanoma, head and neck, liver or kidney cancer. The specimen was CD4+ or CD8+ T cells sorted from blood, collected in a trial of the OX40 agonist ivuxolimab. V is TRBV13 and J is TRBJ1-1; D is perhaps TRBD1 (5 bases). The CDR3 spells CASSLLGVETEAFF. The CDR3 coding sequence is TGTGCCAGCAGCTTATTGGGGGTTGAGACTGAAGCTTTCTTT.